These 25 T cell receptor beta chains were all obtained from the same sample, sequenced in a study of cytomegalovirus exposure and HLA in healthy donors. TCRdb's table, derived via immunoSEQ multiplex PCR, lists solely in-frame clones and lacks some. The sample records 110,000 or so clones, more than 75% being singletons. Sequencing was performed on PBMCs. The source of these receptors is a man aged 18-30 years in good health and CMV-seronegative.

The chain couples TRBV5-1 to TRBJ1-4; 7 bases map to TRBD1. CDR1 is SGHRS, CDR2 YFSETQ, per germline. The length of the CDR3 is 16 residues. V shed 1 base, J shed 7 bases, and the junction held 10 bases outside the gene matches. DNA of the CDR3: TGCGCCAGCAGCTTGTCCGAGCAGGGGGGCGGTGAAAAACTGTTTTTT. This gives the protein CASSLSEQGGGEKLFF.

This clone was picked up one time. J is TRBJ1-2 and V is TRBV19; 11 bases fit TRBD1. V trimming: 6 bases; J trimming: 4 bases; junction bases outside the gene matches: 13. The germline V gene encodes CDR1 LNHDA and CDR2 SQIVND (reference sequence). This CDR3 is built from 17 residues. CDR3: CASSLGTGGNQLYGYTF. Written as DNA, the CDR3 is TGTGCCAGTAGCCTAGGGACAGGGGGAAACCAGCTCTATGGCTACACCTTC.

This rearrangement joins TRBV27 to TRBJ2-3, with a tentative D call TRBD2 (6 bases). The CDR3 totals 16 residues. Germline values: CDR1 MNHEY, CDR2 SMNVEV (reference sequence). Trimming took 5 bases from V and 2 from J, leaving 17 bases between them. The CDR3 sequence is CASSPGTSYFTDTQYF. The CDR3 DNA reads TGTGCCAGCAGTCCCGGGACTTCCTACTTCACAGATACGCAGTATTTT.

In its sample, this clone was seen once. The V gene is TRBV6-4, the J gene TRBJ2-1; the match to TRBD2 covers 11 bases. This CDR3 contains 15 residues. With 4 bases clipped from V and 6 bases from J, the junction kept 5 bases outside the gene matches. Looked up from germline, CDR1 is MRHNA and CDR2 is SNTAGT. In DNA form, the CDR3 reads TGTGCCAGCAGTGTAATAGCGGGAGGGAGCAATGAGCAGTTCTTC. Translating it yields CASSVIAGGSNEQFF.

The chain links TRBV7-6 to TRBJ2-5, with TRBD1 identical over 8 bases. CDR1 and CDR2 from the germline V gene are SGHVS and FNYEAQ. The CDR3 runs to 17 residues. Germline trimming cut 0 bases from V and 0 bases from J; bases unmatched to any gene: 6. The CDR3, as DNA: TGTGCCAGCAGCTTAGCGAGTACAGGGGGATACCAAGAGACCCAGTACTTC. It codes for CASSLASTGGYQETQYF. The whole variable domain, filled in from reference TRBV7-6 and TRBJ2-5, reads GAGVSQSPRYKVTKRGQDVALRCDPISGHVSLYWYRQALGQGPEFLTYFNYEAQQDKSGLPNDRFSAERPEGSISTLTIQRTEQRDSAMYRCASSLASTGGYQETQYFGPGTRLLVL.

This clone has only a few counts. CDR3 amino acids: CASSFGRGDEQYF. In DNA form, the CDR3 reads TGTGCCAGCAGTTTTGGCAGGGGGGACGAGCAGTACTTC. The gene calls are TRBV6-1 and TRBJ2-7; TRBD1 might be the D (7 bases). CDR1 and CDR2 from the germline V gene are MNHNS and SASEGT. The ends were cut back, 5 bases at V and 5 bases at J, with 13 bases in the middle. This CDR3 region has 13 residues.

This chain joins TRBV5-1 and TRBJ2-2; 7 bases line up with TRBD1. The CDR3 covers 15 residues. Germline assignment: CDR1 SGHRS and CDR2 YFSETQ. The junction had 8 bases not matched to a gene; V was cut back by 4 bases and J by 5 bases. The CDR3 DNA reads as TGCGCCAGCAGCCCTGGGACAGAGAGAACCGGGGAGCTGTTTTTT. Its translation: CASSPGTERTGELFF.

The chain carries TRBV29-1 and TRBJ1-2; a weak D match, TRBD1 (6 bases). Trimming took off 7 bases at V and 4 bases at J, with 16 bases between the two ends. Germline V CDR1 and CDR2: SQVTM, ANQGSEA. This CDR3 has 13 amino acids. CDR3 sequence reads: CSAGTLRGYGYTF. CDR3 in DNA: TGCAGCGCCGGGACCCTCAGGGGCTATGGCTACACCTTC.

The V and J genes are TRBV6-1 and TRBJ2-1; perhaps TRBD2 as D (6 bases). The CDR3 loop spans 12 amino acids. The V end lost 6 bases, the J end lost 7 bases, and 10 bases lay between the germline ends. The germline CDR1 and CDR2 sequences are MNHNS and SASEGT. CDR3 residues: CASSAGRNEQFF. The DNA for the CDR3 is TGTGCCAGCAGCGCGGGACGTAATGAGCAGTTCTTC.

The CDR3 DNA follows: TGTGCCAGCAGCTTAGGGACAGGCGGGGATGAGCAGTTCTTC. Translation: CASSLGTGGDEQFF. This rearrangement joins TRBV11-3 to TRBJ2-1; D may be TRBD1 (7 bases). The CDR3 loop spans 14 amino acids. Germline V gives CDR1 SGHNT, CDR2 YENEEA. Deletions cut 1 base from V and 8 bases from J, with 12 bases between. Full variable domain (remainder filled in from reference TRBV11-3 and TRBJ2-1): EAGVVQSPRYKIIEKKQPVAFWCNPISGHNTLYWYLQNLGQGPELLIRYENEEAVDDSQLPKDRFSAERLKGVDSTLKIQPAELGDSAVYLCASSLGTGGDEQFFGPGTRLTVL.

The V and J genes are TRBV27 and TRBJ2-7, with 7 bases that match TRBD1. CDR3 length: 14 amino acids. The V segment lost 4 bases and the J segment 4 bases; nucleotides outside the gene matches: 7. CDR1 and CDR2 from the germline V gene are MNHEY and SMNVEV (reference sequence). CDR3 region: CASSSSRQGYEQYF. CDR3 sequence (DNA): TGTGCCAGCAGTTCGTCCAGACAGGGTTACGAGCAGTACTTC.

The V gene is TRBV7-9, the J gene TRBJ2-7, with 7 bases matching TRBD1. Unmatched junction bases numbered 8, after V lost 3 bases and J lost 0 bases. This CDR3 has 16 amino acids. In germline, CDR1 is SEHNR, CDR2 FQNEAQ (reference sequence). The CDR3 loop is CASSFSLRDSSYEQYF. The CDR3 DNA reads as TGTGCCAGCAGCTTCTCGCTAAGGGACAGCTCCTACGAGCAGTACTTC.

The genes are TRBV7-9 and TRBJ2-6; 8 bases are a match to TRBD1. After removal of 7 bases from V and 4 bases from J, the junction contained 9 bases not matched to a gene. CDR3 size: 16 residues. Germline CDR1 SEHNR, CDR2 FQNEAQ (reference sequence). CDR3 DNA sequence: TGTGCCAGCACAGGACAGGGCGGTCCCGGGGCCAACGTCCTGACTTTC. Amino acid sequence: CASTGQGGPGANVLTF. Filled out from reference TRBV7-9 and TRBJ2-6, the complete variable domain reads DTGVSQNPRHKITKRGQNVTFRCDPISEHNRLYWYRQTLGQGPEFLTYFQNEAQLEKSRLLSDRFSAERPKGSFSTLEIQRTEQGDSAMYLCASTGQGGPGANVLTFGAGSRLTVL.

A remark on this clone: Additional DNA sequences in this sample encode the identical CDR3. This chain joins TRBV11-2 and TRBJ1-4; a possible D gene is TRBD1 (5 bases). This CDR3 comprises 15 residues. The V end lost 0 bases, the J end lost 0 bases, and 5 bases lay between the germline ends. CDR1 and CDR2 (germline): SGHAT, FQNNGV. CDR3 residues: CASSLDRATNEKLFF. The DNA for the CDR3 is TGTGCCAGCAGCTTAGACAGGGCAACTAATGAAAAACTGTTTTTT. Full variable domain (remainder filled in from reference TRBV11-2 and TRBJ1-4): EAGVAQSPRYKIIEKRQSVAFWCNPISGHATLYWYQQILGQGPKLLIQFQNNGVVDDSQLPKDRFSAERLKGVDSTLKIQPAKLEDSAVYLCASSLDRATNEKLFFGSGTQLSVL.

The chain uses TRBV6-1 and TRBJ2-6; TRBD1 agrees at 11 bases. V was clipped by 4 bases and J by 1 base; unmatched bases: 6. The CDR3 length is 18 residues. Per the germline V gene, CDR1 is MNHNS and CDR2 is SASEGT. In nucleotides, the CDR3 is TGTGCCAGCAGTGCCCGGACAGGGGGCTCATCTGGGGCCAACGTCCTGACTTTC. Encoded protein: CASSARTGGSSGANVLTF.

The chain employs TRBV6-5 and TRBJ2-2, with 12 nucleotides matching TRBD1. J gave up 7 bases and V 7 bases, and 7 bases lay outside the gene matches. The CDR3 sequence is 15 residues long. CDR1 is MNHEY and CDR2 is SVGAGI in the germline V gene. The CDR3 nucleotides read TGTGCCAGCACCTTGGGACAGGGGGCGGGCGGGGAGCTGTTTTTT. Translating it yields CASTLGQGAGGELFF.

The J gene is TRBJ2-5, the V gene TRBV7-2; tentatively, D is TRBD2 (6 bases). CDR1 is SGHTA, CDR2 FQGNSA, per germline. The V and J ends lost 5 bases and 4 bases respectively, with 20 bases between them. The CDR3 is 16 amino acids. CDR3 residues: CASSLLTVAGIETQYF. DNA of the CDR3: TGTGCCAGCAGCCTTTTAACGGTTGCGGGGATAGAGACCCAGTACTTC.

The chain carries TRBV29-1 and TRBJ2-2, with TRBD1 matching 7 bases. The V gene's germline CDR1 is SQVTM and CDR2 ANQGSEA. This CDR3 spans 13 amino acids. V shed 7 bases, J shed 6 bases, and the junction held 8 bases outside the gene matches. The DNA for the CDR3 is TGCAGCGGCAGGGGGTTCTTGGCCGGGGAGCTGTTTTTT. This encodes CSGRGFLAGELFF.

In regard to this clone: Other DNA sequences in the sample encode the same CDR3. The rearrangement uses TRBV5-1 and TRBJ2-7; TRBD2 aligns across 9 bases. The V and J ends lost 1 base and 7 bases, in that order; junction bases with no gene match: 9. The CDR3 extends over 15 amino acids. Looked up from germline, CDR1 is SGHRS and CDR2 is YFSETQ. This CDR3 reads CASSLLAGGPREQYF. As DNA, the CDR3 is TGCGCCAGCAGCTTGCTGGCGGGGGGGCCCAGGGAGCAGTACTTC.

This clone was counted a few times. This chain uses TRBV29-1 with TRBJ2-3, with a weak D call TRBD2 (6 bases). This CDR3 is 14 amino acids long. Looked up from germline, CDR1 is SQVTM and CDR2 is ANQGSEA. Trimming left V 4 bases short and J 4 bases short, with 15 bases between. Here the CDR3 reads CSVGVGLISDTQYF. For the CDR3, the DNA is TGCAGCGTTGGGGTGGGACTCATCTCAGATACGCAGTATTTT.

This clone showed up just a few times. The chain uses TRBV19 and TRBJ1-6; D is uncertain. The ends were cut back, 5 bases at V and 7 bases at J, with 12 bases in the middle. The length of the CDR3 is 14 residues. Looked up from germline, CDR1 is LNHDA and CDR2 is SQIVND (reference sequence). CDR3 sequence (DNA): TGTGCCAGTAGTGAGGGAGGACGGAATTCACCCCTCCACTTT. This encodes CASSEGGRNSPLHF.

The CDR3 protein is CASSQDRGSNEQYF. CDR3 DNA: TGCGCCAGCAGCCAAGACAGGGGTAGCAACGAGCAGTACTTC. This sequence joins TRBV4-1 and TRBJ2-7; maybe TRBD1 (6 bases). The CDR3 totals 14 residues. The germline V gene encodes CDR1 MGHRA and CDR2 YSYEKL. Deletions cut 0 bases from V and 5 bases from J, with 11 bases between.

The chain joins TRBV5-8 to TRBJ2-7, with a tentative D call TRBD2 (5 bases). The CDR3 has 15 amino acids. V was pared by 4 bases and J by 6 bases, with 20 bases between. Germline V gene lookup returns CDR1 SGHTS and CDR2 YDEGEE. This chain's CDR3 is CASSGPTSEESEQYF. CDR3 nucleotides: TGTGCCAGCAGCGGGCCTACTTCGGAGGAGTCCGAGCAGTACTTC.

V gene TRBV2 combines with J gene TRBJ1-4; possibly TRBD1 for D (5 bases). Trimming took 6 bases from V and 7 from J, leaving 24 bases between them. Germline-derived CDR1 and CDR2 are SNHLY and FYNNEI. This CDR3 is 17 amino acids long. CDR3 nucleotides: TGTGCCAGCAGCGGGGGGGGTCGACGGGTTTATCCTGAAAAACTGTTTTTT. Residues: CASSGGGRRVYPEKLFF.

This clone was seen only once. The gene calls are TRBV20-1 and TRBJ1-5; D unclear. Looked up from germline, CDR1 is DFQATT and CDR2 is SNEGSKA (reference sequence). V lost 0 bases and J 13 bases, leaving 10 bases between the germline ends. This CDR3 region has 11 residues. The CDR3 bases are TGCAGTGCTAGAGATGCTGGCCAGCAGCATTTT. Protein product: CSARDAGQQHF.